A selection of T cell receptor beta chains follows, all from one sample in a study of beta chain features in type 1 diabetes. Libraries were prepared by immunoSEQ multiplex PCR; TCRdb keeps only in-frame clonotypes and omits some of them. The table records under 900,000 clones, around a sixth of them present only once. The source material was naive CD4+ T cells from blood. These receptors were taken from a woman aged 18-30 years in good health. Each CDR3 is given with its conserved first and last residue. Each record gives: V gene, D gene, CDR3 length, clone size, J gene, CDR3 DNA, CDR3 protein. The D gene is left open where the match is weak. Not all rows give a size; the values are once, few, many and, for expanded clones, a class.

TRBV20-1	-	10	few	TRBJ2-7	TGCAGTGGGGCTCTCTACGAGCAGTACTTC	CSGALYEQYF
TRBV4-1	TRBD2	16	few	TRBJ2-1	TGCGCCAGCAGCCGTTCCTCCCTAGCGGTCTACAATGAGCAGTTCTTC	CASSRSSLAVYNEQFF
TRBV27	TRBD1	16	-	TRBJ2-6	TGTGCCAGCAGCCGGGACAGACCCTCTGGGGCCAACGTCCTGACTTTC	CASSRDRPSGANVLTF
TRBV5-4	-	13	-	TRBJ2-7	TGTGCCAGCAGCTCCACTAGTTCTATCGAGCAGTACTTC	CASSSTSSIEQYF
TRBV15	-	15	-	TRBJ1-3	TGTGCCACCAGCAGAGAGCCCGGCTCTGGAAACACCATATATTTT	CATSREPGSGNTIYF
TRBV27	TRBD2	18	few	TRBJ2-1	TGTGCCAGCTACTGGCGCGGCATACCCGGGGGGGCCTACAATGAGCAGTTCTTC	CASYWRGIPGGAYNEQFF
TRBV18	-	16	-	TRBJ2-2	TGTGCCAGCTCACCGGATCACAGTTCGAACACCGGGGAGCTGTTTTTT	CASSPDHSSNTGELFF
TRBV4-3	-	15	few	TRBJ2-7	TGCGCCAGCAGCCAAGAGACTTCTCTTATAGCCGAGCAGTACTTC	CASSQETSLIAEQYF
TRBV28	-	14	few	TRBJ2-1	TGTGCCAGCAGTTTACCGGACAGCTACAATGAGCAGTTCTTC	CASSLPDSYNEQFF
TRBV18	-	15	-	TRBJ2-3	TGTGCCAGCTCACCCCTTGGATCCAGCACAGATACGCAGTATTTT	CASSPLGSSTDTQYF
TRBV11-2	-	15	-	TRBJ1-6	TGTGCCAGCAGCTCCGACAGTGCGTGGGGTTCACCCCTCCACTTT	CASSSDSAWGSPLHF
TRBV2	-	13	few	TRBJ2-1	TGTGCCAGCAGTGAAGCGGGGGTTGGTGAGCAGTTCTTC	CASSEAGVGEQFF
TRBV25-1	-	13	few	TRBJ1-6	TGTGCCAGCAGTGAACGTTATAATTCACCCCTCCACTTT	CASSERYNSPLHF
TRBV25-1	-	12	-	TRBJ2-5	TGTGCCAGCTCATTCAGTGGGGAGACCCAGTACTTC	CASSFSGETQYF
TRBV28	TRBD2	18	few	TRBJ2-3	TGTGCCAGCAGTTTGATAGCGGGAGGGCCGTGGAGAACAGATACGCAGTATTTT	CASSLIAGGPWRTDTQYF
TRBV5-1	-	13	-	TRBJ1-1	TGCGCCAGCAGCTTGAAAGGGAACACTGAAGCTTTCTTT	CASSLKGNTEAFF
TRBV25-1	-	15	few	TRBJ2-5	TGTGCCAGCAGTCGACTTACAGGGTTTGGGGAGACCCAGTACTTC	CASSRLTGFGETQYF
TRBV6-1	-	13	few	TRBJ2-5	TGTGCCAGCAGTGGGGAGCTCCAGGAGACCCAGTACTTC	CASSGELQETQYF
TRBV21-1	-	16	-	TRBJ2-3	TGTGCCAGCAGCAACCACAGTACGTCTGACACAGATACGCAGTATTTT	CASSNHSTSDTDTQYF
TRBV28	TRBD2	15	-	TRBJ2-6	TGTGCCAGCGGGAGGGGACTTACTGGGGCCAACGTCCTGACTTTC	CASGRGLTGANVLTF
TRBV7-9	-	15	few	TRBJ2-2	TGTGCCAGCAGCTTAGCTGCAGGGCACACCGGGGAGCTGTTTTTT	CASSLAAGHTGELFF
TRBV2	TRBD1	14	few	TRBJ1-4	TGTGCCAGCAGGGCCGGGACAGGGGATGAAAAACTGTTTTTT	CASRAGTGDEKLFF
TRBV19	-	13	few	TRBJ2-5	TGTGCCAGTAGTAGCACAGGGTTGGGGACCCAGTACTTC	CASSSTGLGTQYF
TRBV10-1	-	12	few	TRBJ2-2	TGCGCCAGCAGTCGAAACACCGGGGAGCTGTTTTTT	CASSRNTGELFF
TRBV7-2	TRBD1	18	-	TRBJ2-5	TGTGCCAGCAGCTTAGTGGGTGAACTAGGGGGCCTTGGAGAGACCCAGTACTTC	CASSLVGELGGLGETQYF
TRBV7-9	TRBD1	15	-	TRBJ1-2	TGTGCCAGCAGCTACTCGGACAGGCCATTCTATGGCTACACCTTC	CASSYSDRPFYGYTF